The 18 T cell receptor beta chains listed next were all sequenced from one sample in a study of T cell responses to AZD1222 COVID-19 vaccine. Profiled with immunoSEQ multiplex PCR; TCRdb holds only in-frame clones, not every one. The sample shows over 200,000 clones, roughly 94% of them seen only once. The source material was peripheral blood, sampled 28 days after the second dose of the MenACWY control vaccine. The receptors were sampled from an adult who received the MenACWY meningococcal vaccine as a control.

The CDR3 region has the DNA TGTGCCAGCAGCCAAGGACACCTCACAGATACGCAGTATTTT. Residues: CASSQGHLTDTQYF. This sequence joins TRBV14 and TRBJ2-3, with D unclear. This CDR3 has 14 amino acids. CDR1 is SGHDN, CDR2 FVKESK, per germline. Trimming stripped 1 base from V and 2 bases from J, with 7 bases between.

This chain connects TRBV5-4 to TRBJ2-1; perhaps TRBD2 as D (5 bases). V lost 10 bases and J lost 10, with 21 bases in between. There are 13 residues in the CDR3. Germline CDR1 and CDR2: SGHNT and YYREEE (reference sequence). CDR3 nucleotide sequence: TGTGCCGCCACACCCTCGGGGTTTGGAGAGCAGTTCTTC. Residues: CAATPSGFGEQFF.

This clone appeared a few times. The genes are TRBV11-1 and TRBJ1-2; 12 nucleotides agree with TRBD1. In germline, CDR1 is SGHAT, CDR2 FQDESV (reference sequence). The CDR3 totals 15 residues. V was pared by 4 bases and J by 7 bases, with 7 bases of the junction left unmatched. The CDR3 DNA reads TGTGCCAGCAGCTATTCCGGGACAGGGGGCGGTGGCTACACCTTC. Translated: CASSYSGTGGGGYTF.

Only one count was recorded for this clone. The chain carries TRBV30 and TRBJ2-7; a weak D match, TRBD1 (7 bases). Germline values: CDR1 GTSNPN, CDR2 SVGIG (reference sequence). The ends were cut back, 7 bases at V and 7 bases at J, with 14 bases in the middle. The CDR3 has 11 amino acids. CDR3 loop: CAYTGAGEQYF. CDR3 DNA sequence: TGTGCCTACACAGGGGCGGGGGAGCAGTACTTC. Full variable domain (rest looked up from reference TRBV30 and TRBJ2-7): SQTIHQWPATLVQPVGSPLSLECTVEGTSNPNLYWYRQAAGRGLQLLFYSVGIGQISSEVPQNLSASRPQDRQFILSSKKLLLSDSGFYLCAYTGAGEQYFGPGTRLTVT.

The rearrangement uses TRBV21-1 and TRBJ2-6. TRBV21-1 is a pseudogene. The CDR3 extends over 16 amino acids. CDR3 DNA: TGTGCCAGCAGCCCCCAGGGGGGGGCTGGGGCCAACGTCCTGACTTTC. Its protein is CASSPQGGAGANVLTF.

The chain uses TRBV5-5 and TRBJ1-5; TRBD1 matches at 7 bases. Unmatched junction bases numbered 2, after V lost 0 bases and J lost 5 bases. CDR1 is SGHKS, CDR2 YYEKEE, per germline (reference sequence). The CDR3 covers 14 residues. CDR3 residues: CASSLAGGYQPQHF. CDR3 nucleotide sequence: TGTGCCAGCAGCTTGGCAGGGGGGTATCAGCCCCAGCATTTT.

This chain uses TRBV28 with TRBJ1-3; D unclear. The CDR3 is 13 residues long. V lost 6 bases to trimming and J lost 2 bases, with 8 bases between them. CDR1 is MDHEN and CDR2 is SYDVKM in the germline V gene. CDR3 DNA sequence: TGTGCCAGCAGCTTCACTACTGGAAACACCATATATTTT. This translates into CASSFTTGNTIYF.

The rearrangement uses TRBV9 and TRBJ1-2, with 10 bases that match TRBD1. The CDR3 runs 17 residues. The trim removed 4 bases at V and 8 bases at J, leaving 17 bases unmatched. Per germline, CDR1 SGDLS and CDR2 YYNGEE. CDR3 amino acids: CASSSPAGTGVLRGYTF. Here the CDR3 DNA reads TGTGCCAGCAGCTCCCCCGCCGGGACAGGGGTCCTTAGAGGCTACACCTTC.

The J gene is TRBJ2-1, the V gene TRBV24-1; 8 bases line up with TRBD2. The V and J ends lost 3 bases and 6 bases, in that order; junction bases with no gene match: 6. There are 15 residues in the CDR3. Germline V gene data show CDR1 as KGHDR and CDR2 as SFDVKD. CDR3 coding DNA: TGTGCCACCAGTGATCCGGGACTAGGAGCCAATGAGCAGTTCTTC. Its protein is CATSDPGLGANEQFF.

This clone was detected only once. The V gene is TRBV7-2, the J gene TRBJ2-7, with TRBD2 matching over 7 bases. This CDR3 region has 15 residues. The germline CDR1 and CDR2 sequences are SGHTA and FQGNSA. The J segment lost 3 bases and the V segment lost 3 bases, leaving 8 bases of the junction unmatched. CDR3 protein: CASSFRFGGGYEQYF. The CDR3 DNA reads TGTGCCAGCAGCTTCAGGTTTGGGGGGGGCTACGAGCAGTACTTC.

The chain employs TRBV24-1 and TRBJ2-1; 13 bases fit TRBD2. CDR1 and CDR2 from the germline V gene are KGHDR and SFDVKD. The CDR3 runs 15 residues. After removal of 5 bases from V and 13 bases from J, the junction contained 10 bases not matched to a gene. The CDR3 region is CATSATGLAGAIQFF. CDR3 in DNA: TGTGCCACCAGTGCCACAGGACTAGCGGGAGCGATTCAGTTCTTC.

This clone was detected only once. The chain carries TRBV4-3 and TRBJ2-1, with TRBD2 matching over 11 bases. Germline V gives CDR1 LGHNA, CDR2 YSLEER. The CDR3 length is 17 residues. V was pared by 0 bases and J by 3 bases, with 4 bases of the junction left unmatched. The CDR3 spells CASSQEASGGLYNEQFF. The CDR3 nucleotides are TGCGCCAGCAGCCAAGAGGCTAGCGGGGGGCTCTACAATGAGCAGTTCTTC.

This CDR3 is CASSDSGGTDTQYF. CDR3 DNA sequence: TGCGCCAGCTCGGATAGCGGGGGCACAGATACGCAGTATTTT. This chain joins TRBV5-1 and TRBJ2-3, with 8 nucleotides matching TRBD2. The CDR3 consists of 14 residues. V lost 7 bases, J lost 1 base, and 5 bases stayed unmatched. In germline, CDR1 is SGHRS, CDR2 YFSETQ.

The V and J genes are TRBV23-1 and TRBJ2-3, with 11 bases fitting TRBD1. TRBV23-1 is marked as an open reading frame, function uncertain. With V trimmed by 1 base and J by 6 bases, 3 bases remained unmatched. This CDR3 region has 15 residues. CDR3 region: CASSQWTGGADTQYF. The CDR3 DNA sequence: TGCGCCAGCAGTCAATGGACAGGGGGCGCCGATACGCAGTATTTT.

This clone was seen once. The chain joins TRBV7-2 to TRBJ2-7; TRBD1 or TRBD2 may be the D gene (5 bases each). Germline CDR1 and CDR2: SGHTA and FQGNSA. The CDR3 is 14 residues long. The ends were cut back, 4 bases at V and 0 bases at J, with 10 bases in the middle. This chain's CDR3 is CASSSLGVSYEQYF. CDR3 nucleotides: TGTGCCAGCAGCTCACTGGGGGTCTCCTACGAGCAGTACTTC.

V is TRBV15 and J is TRBJ2-3, with TRBD2 matching over 9 bases. The CDR3 loop spans 16 amino acids. V lost 0 bases to trimming and J lost 6 bases; unmatched junction nucleotides: 7. Germline assignment: CDR1 LNHNV and CDR2 YYDKDF (reference sequence). The CDR3 spells CATSRDRAGGLDTQYF. In DNA, the CDR3 is TGTGCCACCAGCAGAGATCGGGCGGGAGGGTTGGATACGCAGTATTTT.

The genes are TRBV9 and TRBJ2-2; D may be TRBD1 (6 bases). V gave up 3 bases and J gave up 3 bases, with 9 bases separating them. The CDR3 extends over 14 amino acids. Germline values: CDR1 SGDLS, CDR2 YYNGEE. CDR3 amino acids: CASSDRAYTGELFF. Written as DNA, the CDR3 is TGTGCCAGCAGCGACAGGGCCTACACCGGGGAGCTGTTTTTT.

The V and J genes are TRBV28 and TRBJ1-6; 7 positions match TRBD1. The CDR3 is 16 amino acids. Germline V gene lookup returns CDR1 MDHEN and CDR2 SYDVKM. Trimming at V came to 6 bases and at J to 2 bases, leaving 7 bases not matched to a gene. CDR3 nucleotide sequence: TGTGCCAGCAGACACAGGGGTCGAACCTATAATTCACCCCTCCACTTT. Its protein is CASRHRGRTYNSPLHF.